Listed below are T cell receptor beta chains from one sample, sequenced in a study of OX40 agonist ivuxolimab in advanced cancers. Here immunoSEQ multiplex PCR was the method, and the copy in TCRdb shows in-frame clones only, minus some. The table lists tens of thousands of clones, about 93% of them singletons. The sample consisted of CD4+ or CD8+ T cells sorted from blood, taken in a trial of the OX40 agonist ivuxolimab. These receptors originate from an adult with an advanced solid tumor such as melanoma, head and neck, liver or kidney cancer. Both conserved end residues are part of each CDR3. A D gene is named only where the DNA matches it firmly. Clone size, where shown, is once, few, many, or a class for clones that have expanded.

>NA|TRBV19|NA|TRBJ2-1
CASSIDDRGQQFF
TGTGCCAGTAGTATAGATGATAGGGGACAGCAGTTCTTC
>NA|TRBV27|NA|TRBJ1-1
CASSFQGIAEAFF
TGTGCCAGCAGTTTCCAGGGGATCGCTGAAGCTTTCTTT
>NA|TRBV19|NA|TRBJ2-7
CASSSGRYEQYF
TGTGCCAGTAGTTCGGGCCGCTACGAGCAGTACTTC
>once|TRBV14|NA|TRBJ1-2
CASSQGRNFGYTF
TGTGCCAGCAGCCAAGGTCGCAATTTTGGCTACACCTTC
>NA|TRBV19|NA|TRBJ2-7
CASSIVLSDGPYEQYF
TGTGCCAGTAGTATAGTCCTCTCTGACGGGCCCTACGAGCAGTACTTC
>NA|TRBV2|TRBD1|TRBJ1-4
CASSSYGTGDEKLFF
TGTGCCAGCAGCTCCTACGGGACAGGGGATGAAAAACTGTTTTTT
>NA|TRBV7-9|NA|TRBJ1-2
CASSLEGNYGYTF
TGTGCCAGCAGCTTAGAGGGCAACTATGGCTACACCTTC
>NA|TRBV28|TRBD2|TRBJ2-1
CASSLVASGSRGEQFF
TGTGCCAGCAGTTTAGTGGCTAGCGGGTCCAGAGGTGAGCAGTTCTTC
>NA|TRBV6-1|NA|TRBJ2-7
CASSEANQGGREQYF
TGTGCCAGCAGTGAAGCCAACCAGGGTGGGAGAGAGCAGTACTTC
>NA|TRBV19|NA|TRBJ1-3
CASSISRAGNTIYF
TGTGCCAGTAGTATCTCCAGGGCTGGAAACACCATATATTTT